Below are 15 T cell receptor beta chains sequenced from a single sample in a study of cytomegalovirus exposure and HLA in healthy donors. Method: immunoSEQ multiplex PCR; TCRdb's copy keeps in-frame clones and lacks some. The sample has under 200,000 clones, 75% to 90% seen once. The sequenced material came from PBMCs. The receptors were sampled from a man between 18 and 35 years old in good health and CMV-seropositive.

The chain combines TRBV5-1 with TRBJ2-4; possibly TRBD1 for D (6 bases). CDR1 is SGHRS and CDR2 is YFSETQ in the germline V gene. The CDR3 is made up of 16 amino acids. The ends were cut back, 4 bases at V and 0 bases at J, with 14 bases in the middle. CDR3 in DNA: TGCGCCAGCAGCATCGGACAGAATTTAGCCAAAAACATTCAGTACTTC. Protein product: CASSIGQNLAKNIQYF.

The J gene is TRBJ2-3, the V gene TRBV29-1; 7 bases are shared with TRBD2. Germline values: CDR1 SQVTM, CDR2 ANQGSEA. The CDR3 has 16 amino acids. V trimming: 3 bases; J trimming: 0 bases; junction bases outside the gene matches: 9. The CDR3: CSVDSPSGASTDTQYF. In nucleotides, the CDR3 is TGCAGCGTTGACTCCCCTAGCGGAGCTAGCACAGATACGCAGTATTTT.

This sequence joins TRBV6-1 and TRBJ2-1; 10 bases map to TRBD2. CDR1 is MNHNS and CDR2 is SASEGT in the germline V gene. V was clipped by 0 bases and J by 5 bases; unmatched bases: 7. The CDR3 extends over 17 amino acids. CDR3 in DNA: TGTGCCAGCAGTGAAGCGCTAGGTAGCGGGAGGCACAATGAGCAGTTCTTC. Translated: CASSEALGSGRHNEQFF.

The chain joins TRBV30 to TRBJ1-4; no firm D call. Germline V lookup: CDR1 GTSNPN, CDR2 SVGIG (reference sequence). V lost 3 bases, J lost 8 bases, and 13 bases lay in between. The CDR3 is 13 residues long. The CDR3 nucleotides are TGTGCCTGGAGGCCGAAATCGACAGAAAAACTGTTTTTT. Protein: CAWRPKSTEKLFF.

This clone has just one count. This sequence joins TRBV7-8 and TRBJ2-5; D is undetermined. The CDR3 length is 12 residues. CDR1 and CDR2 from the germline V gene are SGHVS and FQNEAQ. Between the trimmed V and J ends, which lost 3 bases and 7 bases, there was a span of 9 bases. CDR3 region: CASSFPTGTQYF. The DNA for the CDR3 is TGTGCCAGCAGCTTCCCCACCGGGACCCAGTACTTC.

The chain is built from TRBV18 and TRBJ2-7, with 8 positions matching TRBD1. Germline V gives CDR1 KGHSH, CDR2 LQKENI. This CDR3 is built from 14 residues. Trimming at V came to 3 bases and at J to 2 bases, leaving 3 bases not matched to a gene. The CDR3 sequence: CASSPTGVTYEQYF. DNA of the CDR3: TGTGCCAGCTCACCGACAGGGGTCACCTACGAGCAGTACTTC.

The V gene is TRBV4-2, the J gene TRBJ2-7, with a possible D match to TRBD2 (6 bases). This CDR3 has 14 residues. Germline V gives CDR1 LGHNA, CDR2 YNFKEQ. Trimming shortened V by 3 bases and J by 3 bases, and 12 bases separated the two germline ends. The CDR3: CASSHRGTNYEQYF. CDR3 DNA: TGTGCCAGCAGCCATCGCGGGACCAACTACGAGCAGTACTTC.

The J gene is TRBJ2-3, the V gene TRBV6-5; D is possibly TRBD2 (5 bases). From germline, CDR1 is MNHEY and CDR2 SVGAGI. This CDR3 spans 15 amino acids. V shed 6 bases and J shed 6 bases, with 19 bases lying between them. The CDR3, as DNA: TGTGCCAGCAGGAGTAAGGGAGACGGAGAGGATACGCAGTATTTT. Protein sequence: CASRSKGDGEDTQYF.

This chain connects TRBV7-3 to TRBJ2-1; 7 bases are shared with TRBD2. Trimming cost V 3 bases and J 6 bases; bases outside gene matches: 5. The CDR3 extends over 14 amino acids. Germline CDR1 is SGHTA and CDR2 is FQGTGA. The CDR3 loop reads CASSLGGRINEQFF. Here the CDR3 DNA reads TGTGCCAGCAGCTTGGGCGGGAGAATCAATGAGCAGTTCTTC.

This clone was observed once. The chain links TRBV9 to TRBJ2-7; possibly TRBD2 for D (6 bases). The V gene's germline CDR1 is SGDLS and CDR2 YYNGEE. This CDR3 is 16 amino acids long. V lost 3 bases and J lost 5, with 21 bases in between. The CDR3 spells CASSGGVAGRIDEQYF. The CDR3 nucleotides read TGTGCCAGCAGCGGGGGGGTAGCCGGAAGAATCGACGAGCAGTACTTC.

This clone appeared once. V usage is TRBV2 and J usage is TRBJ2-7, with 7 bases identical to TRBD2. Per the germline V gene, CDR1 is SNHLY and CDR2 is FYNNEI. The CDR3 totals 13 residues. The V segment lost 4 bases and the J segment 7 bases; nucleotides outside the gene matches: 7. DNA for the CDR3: TGTGCCAGCAGTGGGGAGGGAAATGAGGAGCAGTACTTC. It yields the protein CASSGEGNEEQYF. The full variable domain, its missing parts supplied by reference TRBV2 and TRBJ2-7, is EPEVTQTPSHQVTQMGQEVILRCVPISNHLYFYWYRQILGQKVEFLVSFYNNEISEKSEIFDDQFSVERPDGSNFTLKIRSTKLEDSAMYFCASSGEGNEEQYFGPGTRLTVT.

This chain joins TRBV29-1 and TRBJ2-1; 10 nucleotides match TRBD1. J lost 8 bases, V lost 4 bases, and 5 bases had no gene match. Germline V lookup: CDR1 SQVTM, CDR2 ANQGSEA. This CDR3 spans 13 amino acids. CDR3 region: CSVGDRGWDEQFF. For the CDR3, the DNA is TGCAGCGTTGGGGACAGGGGTTGGGATGAGCAGTTCTTC.

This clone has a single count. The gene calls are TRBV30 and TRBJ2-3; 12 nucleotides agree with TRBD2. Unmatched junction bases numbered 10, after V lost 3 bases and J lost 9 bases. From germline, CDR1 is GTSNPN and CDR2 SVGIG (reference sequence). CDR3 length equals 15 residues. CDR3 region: CAWRGTSGSGGTQYF. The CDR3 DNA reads TGTGCCTGGAGAGGGACTAGCGGGTCGGGGGGAACGCAGTATTTT.

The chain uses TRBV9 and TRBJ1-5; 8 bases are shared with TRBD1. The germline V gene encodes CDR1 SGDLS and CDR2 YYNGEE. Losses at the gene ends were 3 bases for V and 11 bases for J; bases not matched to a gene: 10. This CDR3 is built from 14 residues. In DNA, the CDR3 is TGTGCCAGCAGCGCTACGACAGGGGAGTCGGCCCAGCATTTT. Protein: CASSATTGESAQHF.

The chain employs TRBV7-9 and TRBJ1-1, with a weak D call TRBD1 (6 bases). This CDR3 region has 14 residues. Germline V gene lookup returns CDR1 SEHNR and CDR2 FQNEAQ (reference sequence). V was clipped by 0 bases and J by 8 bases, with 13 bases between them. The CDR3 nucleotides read TGTGCCAGCAGCTTAGCAGGGGTGACAGGAGAAGCTTTCTTT. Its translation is CASSLAGVTGEAFF.